This entry lists 12 T cell receptor beta chains sequenced from one sample in a study of blood T cell repertoires in COVID-19. Clones were sequenced by immunoSEQ multiplex PCR, and TCRdb holds only the in-frame ones, with some missing. The sample carries approximately 70,000 clones, 76% recorded once. The specimen was peripheral blood. The receptor source for this set is a man aged 55 to 70 with COVID-19, enrolled during active disease.

Only a few counts were recorded for this clone. The chain has TRBV18 and TRBJ2-6, with TRBD1 as a possible D gene (6 bases). V lost 2 bases, J lost 2 bases, and 7 bases lay in between. CDR3 length: 15 amino acids. CDR1 and CDR2 (germline): KGHSH, LQKENI. The CDR3 here is CASSPAGAGANVLTF. CDR3 DNA: TGTGCCAGCTCACCAGCAGGGGCTGGGGCCAACGTCCTGACTTTC.

The chain is built from TRBV5-1 and TRBJ2-5, with D unresolved. The V end was cut by 0 bases, the J end by 3 bases, with 6 bases between. Per germline, CDR1 SGHRS and CDR2 YFSETQ. CDR3 size: 13 residues. The CDR3 DNA reads as TGCGCCAGCAGCTTGGGGAGCGAAGAGACCCAGTACTTC. The encoded protein is CASSLGSEETQYF.

The chain couples TRBV6-1 to TRBJ1-2, with 8 bases that match TRBD1. The CDR3 is made up of 13 amino acids. Germline V CDR1 and CDR2: MNHNS, SASEGT. With 1 base clipped from V and 5 bases from J, the junction kept 0 bases outside the gene matches. The CDR3 region has the DNA TGTGCCAGCAGTGAAGGACAGGGGTATGGCTACACCTTC. Translated: CASSEGQGYGYTF.

The rearrangement joins TRBV12-3 or TRBV12-4 to TRBJ1-1; 10 bases are a match to TRBD1. The CDR3 loop spans 12 amino acids. V trimming: 1 base; J trimming: 10 bases; junction bases outside the gene matches: 0. In nucleotides, the CDR3 is TGTGCCAGCAGTTTAGGGGACAGGGGAGCTTTCTTT. Its translation is CASSLGDRGAFF.

The chain joins TRBV5-1 to TRBJ2-1, with TRBD2 as a possible D gene (6 bases). Germline V gives CDR1 SGHRS, CDR2 YFSETQ. V gave up 3 bases and J gave up 4 bases, with 14 bases separating them. This CDR3 has 15 residues. CDR3 bases: TGCGCCAGCAGCTGGAGCGGGTCTGGTTACAATGAGCAGTTCTTC. Protein sequence: CASSWSGSGYNEQFF.

The rearrangement uses TRBV30 and TRBJ2-6, with D possibly matching TRBD1 (5 bases). The CDR3 is 17 residues long. V was pared by 2 bases and J by 1 base, with 15 bases between. CDR1 and CDR2 (germline): GTSNPN, SVGIG (reference sequence). This chain's CDR3 is CAWSPQVISSGANVLTF. The CDR3 region has the DNA TGTGCCTGGAGTCCACAGGTAATCTCATCTGGGGCCAACGTCCTGACTTTC. The variable domain in full, completed from reference TRBV30 and TRBJ2-6, reads SQTIHQWPATLVQPVGSPLSLECTVEGTSNPNLYWYRQAAGRGLQLLFYSVGIGQISSEVPQNLSASRPQDRQFILSSKKLLLSDSGFYLCAWSPQVISSGANVLTFGAGSRLTVL.

This chain joins TRBV5-6 and TRBJ2-3, with 7 bases fitting TRBD2. Germline V lookup: CDR1 SGHDT, CDR2 YYEEEE. V trimming: 1 base; J trimming: 4 bases; junction bases outside the gene matches: 12. The CDR3 consists of 17 residues. Here the CDR3 reads CASSLPPGGRTADTQYF. CDR3 DNA sequence: TGTGCCAGCAGCTTGCCCCCGGGCGGGAGAACGGCAGATACGCAGTATTTT.

This chain links TRBV9 with TRBJ2-1; a weak D match, TRBD2 (7 bases). This CDR3 region has 15 residues. CDR1 is SGDLS and CDR2 is YYNGEE in the germline V gene. V lost 3 bases, J lost 0 bases, and 10 bases lay in between. CDR3: CASSGAGASYNEQFF. The CDR3, as DNA: TGTGCCAGCAGCGGGGCGGGGGCCTCCTACAATGAGCAGTTCTTC.

This CDR3 is CASSVVRGGNQPQHF. In DNA, the CDR3 is TGTGCCAGCAGCGTCGTCAGGGGTGGCAATCAGCCCCAGCATTTT. The chain carries TRBV28 and TRBJ1-5; D is possibly TRBD1 (6 bases). This CDR3 has 15 residues. Germline CDR1 reads MDHEN; CDR2 reads SYDVKM. Trimming pared 6 bases from V and 2 bases from J, leaving 14 bases between.

The chain joins TRBV30 to TRBJ2-7; D ambiguous. The CDR3 runs to 12 residues. CDR1 and CDR2 from the germline V gene are GTSNPN and SVGIG (reference sequence). The V end lost 2 bases, the J end lost 2 bases, and 7 bases lay between the germline ends. CDR3 region: CAWSPTAYEQYF. CDR3 coding DNA: TGTGCCTGGAGTCCAACAGCCTACGAGCAGTACTTC.

The chain employs TRBV24-1 and TRBJ2-1, with D tentatively TRBD2 (6 bases). The CDR3 runs to 15 residues. The ends were cut back, 3 bases at V and 7 bases at J, with 15 bases in the middle. From germline, CDR1 is KGHDR and CDR2 SFDVKD. The CDR3 nucleotides read TGTGCCACCAGTGATCATATGGCAGGGAGGAATGAGCAGTTCTTC. Translated: CATSDHMAGRNEQFF.

The chain combines TRBV11-2 with TRBJ2-3; 7 bases are shared with TRBD2. V gave up 5 bases and J gave up 1 base; unmatched junction bases: 0. The CDR3 totals 13 residues. Germline V gives CDR1 SGHAT, CDR2 FQNNGV. This chain's CDR3 is CASSLAGTDTQYF. Here the CDR3 DNA reads TGTGCCAGCAGCCTAGCGGGCACAGATACGCAGTATTTT.